Below are 26 T cell receptor beta chains sequenced from a single sample in a study of T cells after somatic rescue of genetic block. Libraries were prepared by immunoSEQ multiplex PCR; TCRdb keeps only in-frame clonotypes and omits some of them. The data show some 67,000 clones, about 90% seen once. Source material: peripheral blood mononuclear cells (PBMCs). These receptors came from a man aged 40-55 years.

The gene calls are TRBV28 and TRBJ1-4, with a possible D match to TRBD1 (6 bases). Germline V gives CDR1 MDHEN, CDR2 SYDVKM. This CDR3 region has 14 residues. V was cut by 5 bases and J by 10 bases, with 17 bases left in between. This CDR3 reads CASSPQGGGRKLFF. The CDR3 DNA reads TGTGCCAGCAGTCCCCAAGGGGGGGGGCGAAAACTGTTTTTT.

J is TRBJ1-2 and V is TRBV28, with D possibly being TRBD1 (5 bases). Germline CDR1 and CDR2: MDHEN and SYDVKM. This CDR3 contains 13 residues. V lost 5 bases, J lost 4 bases, and 11 bases lay in between. DNA for the CDR3: TGTGCCAGCAGTCCAGGACACCTCTATGGCTACACCTTC. This gives the protein CASSPGHLYGYTF.

The chain couples TRBV7-2 to TRBJ2-7, with D unclear. CDR3 length equals 12 residues. CDR1 is SGHTA, CDR2 FQGNSA, per germline. V was cut by 1 base and J by 9 bases, with 10 bases left in between. Here the CDR3 reads CASSLESWAQYF. DNA for the CDR3: TGTGCCAGCAGCTTAGAAAGCTGGGCGCAGTACTTC. The variable domain in full, with the rest retrieved from reference TRBV7-2 and TRBJ2-7, is GAGVSQSPSNKVTEKGKDVELRCDPISGHTALYWYRQSLGQGLEFLIYFQGNSAPDKSGLPSDRFSAERTGGSVSTLTIQRTQQEDSAVYLCASSLESWAQYFGPGTRLTVT.

This clone was recorded once. The CDR3 sequence: CASSPQGSGSRETQYF. In DNA form, the CDR3 reads TGTGCCAGCAGCCCCCAGGGTAGCGGGAGTAGAGAGACCCAGTACTTC. The rearrangement links TRBV7-2 to TRBJ2-5; 9 positions match TRBD2. The CDR3 is made up of 16 amino acids. The ends lost 5 bases at V and 4 bases at J; junction bases unmatched: 11. CDR1 and CDR2 from the germline V gene are SGHTA and FQGNSA.

This clone was counted once. The genes are TRBV6-5 and TRBJ2-7, with 9 positions matching TRBD2. Trimming cost V 7 bases and J 6 bases; bases outside gene matches: 13. Germline assignment: CDR1 MNHEY and CDR2 SVGAGI. CDR3 length equals 15 residues. The CDR3 coding sequence is TGTGCCAGCAAATTTAGCGGGGGACCTTCGGGCGAGCAGTACTTC. This encodes CASKFSGGPSGEQYF.

This clone came up once. The V call is TRBV7-2, the J call TRBJ2-1, with 9 nucleotides matching TRBD2. The germline CDR1 and CDR2 sequences are SGHTA and FQGNSA. Trimming at V came to 0 bases and at J to 5 bases, leaving 2 bases not matched to a gene. The CDR3 loop spans 15 amino acids. The CDR3 reads CASSLASGSNNEQFF. The CDR3 bases are TGTGCCAGCAGCTTAGCTAGCGGGAGTAACAATGAGCAGTTCTTC.

The genes are TRBV6-1 and TRBJ2-5; D ambiguous. The CDR3 consists of 14 residues. The germline V and J ends were trimmed by 5 bases and 2 bases, with 12 bases remaining between them. Looked up from germline, CDR1 is MNHNS and CDR2 is SASEGT. The CDR3 DNA reads as TGTGCCAGCAGTCAAAGGTGGGAACAAGAGACCCAGTACTTC. Residues: CASSQRWEQETQYF.

The sample holds one count of this clone. The chain links TRBV11-2 to TRBJ2-3; tentatively, D is TRBD2 (6 bases). CDR1 and CDR2 from the germline V gene are SGHAT and FQNNGV. The germline V and J ends were trimmed by 1 base and 2 bases, with 7 bases remaining between them. The CDR3 totals 14 residues. The chain's CDR3 is CASSLGTNTDTQYF. In DNA, the CDR3 is TGTGCCAGCAGCTTAGGGACTAACACAGATACGCAGTATTTT.

The chain employs TRBV21-1 and TRBJ1-5. TRBV21-1 is termed a pseudogene. The CDR3 is 16 residues long. The CDR3 region has the DNA TGTGCCAGCAGCACGGCGATGCGGGGACTCAATCAGCCCCAGCATTTT. Amino acids: CASSTAMRGLNQPQHF.

The rearrangement links TRBV11-3 to TRBJ1-1; 8 bases match TRBD1. V gave up 5 bases and J gave up 1 base; unmatched junction bases: 3. Germline V gene sequence: CDR1 SGHNT, CDR2 YENEEA. The CDR3 consists of 14 residues. In DNA, the CDR3 is TGTGCCAGCAGCCGGGGGACAGGGAACACTGAAGCTTTCTTT. Translation: CASSRGTGNTEAFF.

The rearrangement links TRBV7-9 to TRBJ2-7; 10 bases agree with TRBD1. J was trimmed by 6 bases and V by 5 bases; bases with no gene match: 13. The germline V gene has CDR1 SEHNR and CDR2 FQNEAQ (reference sequence). This CDR3 contains 16 residues. The CDR3 DNA sequence: TGTGCCAGCAGCCAGCCCGGCCGGGACAGGGGATCCGAGCAGTACTTC. Its translation: CASSQPGRDRGSEQYF.

J is TRBJ2-5 and V is TRBV29-1; no clear D. The germline V and J ends were trimmed by 6 bases and 2 bases, with 10 bases remaining between them. Looked up from germline, CDR1 is SQVTM and CDR2 is ANQGSEA. This CDR3 contains 12 residues. In nucleotides, the CDR3 is TGCAGCGTGGGCGTGGGGCAAGAGACCCAGTACTTC. Translated: CSVGVGQETQYF.

The chain recombines TRBV21-1 with TRBJ1-5; TRBD1, the table's D call, was not compared with the DNA. TRBV21-1 is a listed pseudogene. The CDR3 has 14 amino acids. CDR3 in DNA: TGTGCCGGGCCGCGGCTCAGGGGCAATCAGCCCCAGCATTTT. This sequence encodes CAGPRLRGNQPQHF.

V is TRBV15 and J is TRBJ2-3; D is unresolved. Germline V gives CDR1 LNHNV, CDR2 YYDKDF (reference sequence). There are 16 residues in the CDR3. Trimming removed 0 bases from V and 6 bases from J, with 16 bases in between. DNA of the CDR3: TGTGCCACCAGCAGAGATTTTAACCCCTCCACGGATACGCAGTATTTT. Its translation: CATSRDFNPSTDTQYF.

The chain links TRBV19 to TRBJ2-3; D uncertain. This CDR3 is 16 amino acids long. Germline values: CDR1 LNHDA, CDR2 SQIVND (reference sequence). Trimming left V 4 bases short and J 3 bases short, with 17 bases between. CDR3 sequence reads: CASSTARGGRTDTQYF. CDR3 bases: TGTGCCAGTAGTACCGCCCGAGGCGGTAGGACAGATACGCAGTATTTT. Combining the CDR3 with reference TRBV19 and TRBJ2-3 gives the whole variable domain DGGITQSPKYLFRKEGQNVTLSCEQNLNHDAMYWYRQDPGQGLRLIYYSQIVNDFQKGDIAEGYSVSREKKESFPLTVTSAQKNPTAFYLCASSTARGGRTDTQYFGPGTRLTVL.

This chain connects TRBV11-2 to TRBJ1-2; 7 bases agree with TRBD1. This CDR3 comprises 15 residues. CDR1 and CDR2 from the germline V gene are SGHAT and FQNNGV. With 5 bases clipped from V and 3 bases from J, the junction kept 9 bases outside the gene matches. The CDR3 bases are TGTGCCAGCAGCCTTATGACAGGGACTTACTATGGCTACACCTTC. Its translation: CASSLMTGTYYGYTF.

The genes are TRBV6-6 and TRBJ2-3, with D tentatively TRBD2 (6 bases). Deletions cut 7 bases from V and 2 bases from J, with 10 bases between. The CDR3 sequence is 13 residues long. The germline V gene encodes CDR1 MNHNY and CDR2 SVGAGI (reference sequence). The CDR3 DNA reads TGTGCCAGCATAACGGGAGACACAGATACGCAGTATTTT. Translating it yields CASITGDTDTQYF.

The chain links TRBV2 to TRBJ2-3, with D possibly matching TRBD2 (6 bases). CDR1 and CDR2 (germline): SNHLY, FYNNEI. There are 16 residues in the CDR3. V was trimmed by 0 bases and J by 2 bases, leaving 12 bases between them. Here the CDR3 reads CASSEARGGLTDTQYF. The CDR3 nucleotides are TGTGCCAGCAGTGAAGCGCGGGGCGGGCTCACAGATACGCAGTATTTT.

The J gene is TRBJ1-1, the V gene TRBV27; 8 nucleotides agree with TRBD1. Germline trimming cut 1 base from V and 8 bases from J; bases unmatched to any gene: 9. Per the germline V gene, CDR1 is MNHEY and CDR2 is SMNVEV (reference sequence). CDR3 size: 15 residues. The CDR3 bases are TGTGCCAGCAGTTTATGGCGGGCAGGGGGCGCGGAAGCTTTCTTT. Amino acids: CASSLWRAGGAEAFF.

This clone was picked up one time. The J gene is TRBJ2-2, the V gene TRBV11-3; unclear D gene. The CDR3 loop spans 14 amino acids. CDR1 SGHNT and CDR2 YENEEA come from the germline V gene. Trimming removed 5 bases at V and 0 bases at J, with 7 bases between. CDR3 loop: CASSNLANTGELFF. CDR3 DNA: TGTGCCAGCAGCAACCTTGCGAACACCGGGGAGCTGTTTTTT.

The CDR3 DNA follows: TGTGCCAGCAGCCAATCTGTAGCGGGCTCCTACGAGCAGTACTTC. Encoded protein: CASSQSVAGSYEQYF. The V and J genes are TRBV4-2 and TRBJ2-7; 7 bases agree with TRBD2. The CDR3 consists of 15 residues. The germline CDR1 and CDR2 sequences are LGHNA and YNFKEQ. With 2 bases clipped from V and 0 bases from J, the junction kept 4 bases outside the gene matches.

J is TRBJ2-5 and V is TRBV5-1; TRBD2 is a possible D gene (5 bases). This CDR3 has 14 residues. Germline V gene sequence: CDR1 SGHRS, CDR2 YFSETQ. V gave up 2 bases and J gave up 5 bases, with 13 bases separating them. This CDR3 reads CASSFPGMGETQYF. CDR3 DNA: TGCGCCAGCAGCTTTCCGGGGATGGGGGAGACCCAGTACTTC.

J is TRBJ2-3 and V is TRBV9; 9 bases are a match to TRBD2. CDR1 is SGDLS, CDR2 YYNGEE, per germline. The CDR3 spans 15 residues. V trimming: 2 bases; J trimming: 6 bases; junction bases outside the gene matches: 7. The DNA for the CDR3 is TGTGCCAGCAGCGTGACTAGCGGACTGATGGATACGCAGTATTTT. This sequence encodes CASSVTSGLMDTQYF.

This clone was detected only once. V gene TRBV28 combines with J gene TRBJ1-2; 11 nucleotides line up with TRBD1. The J segment lost 0 bases and the V segment lost 2 bases, leaving 8 bases of the junction unmatched. Looked up from germline, CDR1 is MDHEN and CDR2 is SYDVKM. The CDR3 contains 18 residues. The CDR3 here is CASSLPGTGGRANYGYTF. CDR3 sequence (DNA): TGTGCCAGCAGTTTACCCGGGACAGGGGGTAGAGCTAACTATGGCTACACCTTC.

The chain employs TRBV29-1 and TRBJ2-5; D may match TRBD1 or TRBD2 (5 bases each). This CDR3 contains 12 residues. The V gene lost 6 bases and the J gene lost 2 bases, with 10 bases spanning the gap. The germline CDR1 and CDR2 sequences are SQVTM and ANQGSEA. The CDR3 DNA reads as TGCAGCGTGGGACGGTTACAAGAGACCCAGTACTTC. This codes for CSVGRLQETQYF.

In this sample, this clone turned up once. This chain uses TRBV18 with TRBJ1-3, with no clear D. Germline V gives CDR1 KGHSH, CDR2 LQKENI. The length of the CDR3 is 18 residues. Trimming stripped 1 base from V and 1 base from J, with 17 bases between. The CDR3 nucleotides read TGTGCCAGCTCACCACGAGTGGCAGGCGGGCAGTCTGGAAACACCATATATTTT. Translated: CASSPRVAGGQSGNTIYF.